Below, 6 T cell receptor beta chains from the same sample are listed, as sequenced in a study of response to subunit inactivated influenza vaccine. One entry per CDR3 protein, called by TCRdb with MiXCR from the RT-PCR reads. Of roughly 190,000 distinct CDR3 sequences in the sample, over 13% were seen once. Sequencing was performed on CD8+ T cells sorted from PBMCs, taken 4 to 6 days after vaccination. The receptors derive from a man aged 50-60 years who received an inactivated influenza vaccine.

V usage is TRBV6-1 and J usage is TRBJ2-3, with 9 nucleotides matching TRBD2. The CDR3 is made up of 15 amino acids. Per the germline V gene, CDR1 is MNHNS and CDR2 is SASEGT. Germline trimming cut 6 bases from V and 5 bases from J; bases unmatched to any gene: 9. Here the CDR3 reads CASSPWREGLDTQYF. CDR3 DNA sequence: TGTGCCAGCAGCCCCTGGCGGGAGGGTTTAGATACGCAGTATTTT.

Ten or more counts support this clonotype. The chain uses TRBV6-2 or TRBV6-3 and TRBJ2-4, with D uncertain. Germline CDR1 reads MNHEY; CDR2 reads SVGEGT. Trimming cost V 2 bases and J 0 bases, with 17 bases left between them. This CDR3 comprises 18 residues. CDR3 sequence (DNA): TGTGCCAGCAGTTACCCCCTCGTACCTTTTGAAGCCAAAAACATTCAGTACTTC. Its translation: CASSYPLVPFEAKNIQYF.

This clonotype was found many times. DNA for the CDR3: TGTGCCAGCAGCTTAGAGGAGCGGGGACCTAGGAGGTCCTACGAGCAGTACTTC. It translates to CASSLEERGPRRSYEQYF. The rearrangement joins TRBV7-8 to TRBJ2-7; 7 bases are a match to TRBD2. There are 18 residues in the CDR3. Germline V gene lookup returns CDR1 SGHVS and CDR2 FQNEAQ. V lost 1 base to trimming and J lost 1 base; unmatched junction nucleotides: 13.

This clonotype has ten or more counts. The CDR3: CASSSTTGFEQFF. DNA of the CDR3: TGTGCCAGCAGTTCCACCACGGGTTTTGAGCAGTTCTTC. V is TRBV27 and J is TRBJ2-1, with no clear D. CDR3 size: 13 residues. From germline, CDR1 is MNHEY and CDR2 SMNVEV (reference sequence). The V gene lost 4 bases and the J gene lost 9 bases, with 13 bases spanning the gap.

V gene TRBV7-9 combines with J gene TRBJ2-7; D ambiguous. CDR3 length: 14 amino acids. V lost 5 bases and J 5 bases, leaving 16 bases between the germline ends. Germline CDR1 and CDR2: SEHNR and FQNEAQ (reference sequence). In nucleotides, the CDR3 is TGTGCCAGCAGCATTGATGGCCGTGTCCACGAGCAGTACTTC. Its translation is CASSIDGRVHEQYF.

The chain employs TRBV24-1 and TRBJ1-3, with TRBD1 matching over 7 bases. This CDR3 spans 14 amino acids. Germline CDR1 and CDR2: KGHDR and SFDVKD. Germline trimming cut 7 bases from V and 0 bases from J; bases unmatched to any gene: 2. The CDR3 sequence: CATSGTDSGNTIYF. The CDR3 DNA follows: TGTGCCACCAGCGGGACAGACTCTGGAAACACCATATATTTT.